The present TCR beta chain was sequenced within a study of blood T cell repertoires in COVID-19. Background on the study: There were acute and convalescent COVID-19 samples, and they came from the United States, Italy and Spain.

The protocol was immunoSEQ multiplex PCR, while the TCRdb copy is restricted to in-frame clones and leaves out a portion. There are about 100,000 clones in the sample; approximately 91% occur only once, and approximately 2% lies in the top ten. Material: peripheral blood. The TCR was taken from a man aged 45-65 years with active COVID-19.

The CDR3 region is CAISPKGLAGGKTDTQYF. The CDR3 DNA is TGTGCCATCAGCCCTAAGGGACTAGCGGGAGGAAAAACAGATACGCAGTATTTT. This chain links TRBV10-3 with TRBJ2-3, with 15 bases matching TRBD2. The germline V gene encodes CDR1 ENHRY and CDR2 SYGVKD. V lost 6 bases, J lost 3 bases, and 10 bases stayed unmatched. The CDR3 length is 18 residues.